Shown below are 26 T cell receptor beta chains from a single sample sequenced in a study of shared clonotypes between healthy human individuals (dated by TCRdb to the early 2020s). The library was generated by the immunoSEQ multiplex PCR assay. Sourced from immuneACCESS, this table was stored by TCRdb with only in-frame sequences that have V and J called. A share of the clones is absent; for the studies checked, an unresolved V gene accounts for under half, and the remainder has no known explanation. This sample gives 100,000 or so clones in total; around half of them show up just once. Around 15% of the sample is taken by the ten largest. Sequencing was carried out using PBMCs. These receptors originate from a woman aged 40 to 49 in good health. Some clones in this sample may be carry-over from other donors' samples.

This clone was counted between two and nine times. The chain combines TRBV11-2 with TRBJ2-5; D is possibly TRBD1 (6 bases). The V gene's germline CDR1 is SGHAT and CDR2 FQNNGV. The CDR3 sequence is 12 residues long. Between the trimmed V and J ends, which lost 5 bases and 5 bases, there was a span of 9 bases. CDR3 DNA sequence: TGTGCCAGCAGCCTTAGGGGGGAGACCCAGTACTTC. It yields the protein CASSLRGETQYF.

The chain links TRBV5-6 to TRBJ2-7; a weak D match, TRBD2 (6 bases). Trimming shortened V by 1 base and J by 3 bases, and 17 bases separated the two germline ends. Germline CDR1 and CDR2: SGHDT and YYEEEE. CDR3 size: 16 residues. The CDR3 here is CASSLNGGDLSYEQYF. CDR3 DNA sequence: TGTGCCAGCAGCTTGAATGGTGGGGACTTAAGCTACGAGCAGTACTTC. The full variable domain, completed using reference TRBV5-6 and TRBJ2-7, is DAGVTQSPTHLIKTRGQQVTLRCSPKSGHDTVSWYQQALGQGPQFIFQYYEEEERQRGNFPDRFSGHQFPNYSSELNVNALLLGDSALYLCASSLNGGDLSYEQYFGPGTRLTVT.

CDR3 protein: CSARQGSEQYF. The CDR3 nucleotides read TGCAGTGCTAGGCAGGGCAGCGAGCAGTACTTC. The chain recombines TRBV20-1 with TRBJ2-7, with D possibly being TRBD1 (5 bases). Germline-derived CDR1 and CDR2 are DFQATT and SNEGSKA (reference sequence). The V end lost 3 bases, the J end lost 6 bases, and 9 bases lay between the germline ends. CDR3 size: 11 residues.

A note on this clone: The likely explanation is a read error, given a far larger clone one base away. This sample also contains other DNA sequences that code for the same CDR3. This chain joins TRBV4-2 and TRBJ2-7; 7 nucleotides align to TRBD2. The CDR3 length is 16 residues. Germline V gene lookup returns CDR1 LGHNA and CDR2 YNFKEQ. The DNA for the CDR3 is TGTGCCAGCAGCCAAGAGCTAGCGGTTAACTCCTACGAGCAGTATTTC. This translates into CASSQELAVNSYEQYF.

Of note for this clone: Given a much more abundant clone one base away, this may be a read error. The identical CDR3 is also encoded by other nucleotide sequences in the sample. J is TRBJ1-2 and V is TRBV4-1, with D possibly being TRBD1 (5 bases). Per the germline V gene, CDR1 is MGHRA and CDR2 is YSYEKL. Trimming took 4 bases from V and 3 from J, leaving 15 bases between them. The CDR3 is made up of 15 amino acids. This CDR3 is CASSPQARGDYGYTF. CDR3 in DNA: TGCGCCAGCAGCCCACAGGCTCGCGGTGACTATGGCTACACCTTC.

The rearrangement joins TRBV29-1 to TRBJ1-2; the match to TRBD1 covers 9 bases. Germline-derived CDR1 and CDR2 are SQVTM and ANQGSEA. V trimming: 7 bases; J trimming: 3 bases; junction bases outside the gene matches: 6. This CDR3 region has 13 residues. The DNA for the CDR3 is TGCAGCGGGACGACAGGGGGGGACTATGGCTACACCTTC. This codes for CSGTTGGDYGYTF.

The chain carries TRBV7-6 and TRBJ2-3, with TRBD2 matching 7 bases. The CDR3 covers 15 residues. CDR1 and CDR2 (germline): SGHVS, FNYEAQ. J lost 2 bases, V lost 1 base, and 3 bases had no gene match. The DNA of the CDR3 is TGTGCCAGCAGCTTAGGGGAGGGCATCACAGATACGCAGTATTTT. Translation: CASSLGEGITDTQYF.

In regard to this clone: Other DNA sequences in this specimen translate into the identical CDR3. The rearrangement links TRBV7-8 to TRBJ2-1; D remains unclear. The CDR3 contains 13 residues. Germline V gene sequence: CDR1 SGHVS, CDR2 FQNEAQ. V shed 1 base and J shed 8 bases, with 9 bases lying between them. CDR3 DNA sequence: TGTGCCAGCAGCTTAGACTATTCAGATGAGCAGTTCTTC. This codes for CASSLDYSDEQFF.

The gene calls are TRBV20-1 and TRBJ2-1; D uncertain. The CDR3 sequence is 11 residues long. Germline CDR1 reads DFQATT; CDR2 reads SNEGSKA (reference sequence). Trimming cost V 3 bases and J 4 bases, with 4 bases left between them. As DNA, the CDR3 is TGCAGTGCTAGCGAGTACAATGAGCAGTTCTTC. Its translation: CSASEYNEQFF.

CDR3 DNA sequence: TGCGCCAGCAGCTTGGAAACAAGCGGGTACAATGAGCAGTTCTTC. Translated, it gives CASSLETSGYNEQFF. J is TRBJ2-1 and V is TRBV5-1, with TRBD2 as a possible D gene (6 bases). Trimming took off 0 bases at V and 4 bases at J, with 11 bases between the two ends. The CDR3 length is 15 residues. The germline CDR1 and CDR2 sequences are SGHRS and YFSETQ.

The chain combines TRBV11-2 with TRBJ1-4, with 7 bases aligning to TRBD1. With V trimmed by 2 bases and J by 4 bases, 1 base remained unmatched. CDR1 and CDR2 (germline): SGHAT, FQNNGV. This CDR3 is built from 14 residues. The CDR3 protein is CASSLNRGNEKLFF. In DNA form, the CDR3 reads TGTGCCAGCAGCTTAAACAGGGGTAATGAAAAACTGTTTTTT.

This clone turned up a few times. V and J are TRBV6-5 and TRBJ2-7; no clear D gene. Trimming cost V 0 bases and J 11 bases, with 11 bases left between them. This CDR3 has 12 residues. In germline, CDR1 is MNHEY, CDR2 SVGAGI. This chain's CDR3 is CASSYSKGNEYF. The CDR3 nucleotides read TGTGCCAGCAGTTACTCGAAGGGCAATGAGTACTTC.

This clone has a count of ten or more. One end of the junction does not line up with germline, which may come from a read error. This chain uses TRBV7-7 with TRBJ2-1, with TRBD2 identical over 14 bases. The CDR3 extends over 17 amino acids. The germline V gene has CDR1 SSHAT and CDR2 FNYEAQ (reference sequence). CDR3 in amino acids: CASSPGLAGAEGNEQFF. As DNA, the CDR3 is TGTGCTAGCAGCCCGGGACTAGCGGGAGCTGAGGGCAATGAGCAGTTCTTC.

The chain uses TRBV6-5 and TRBJ1-1; 9 bases align to TRBD1. The CDR3 length is 15 residues. Germline V lookup: CDR1 MNHEY, CDR2 SVGAGI. With 6 bases clipped from V and 5 bases from J, the junction kept 10 bases outside the gene matches. The CDR3 region is CASRSGTGLWTEAFF. The CDR3 DNA reads TGTGCCAGCAGATCCGGGACAGGGTTATGGACTGAAGCTTTCTTT.

The chain has TRBV7-9 and TRBJ2-5, with TRBD1 matching 7 bases. V trimming: 1 base; J trimming: 13 bases; junction bases outside the gene matches: 6. CDR1 and CDR2 (germline): SEHNR, FQNEAQ (reference sequence). CDR3 length: 12 residues. The CDR3 nucleotides are TGTGCCAGCAGCTTAGAGGGACAGTCTGGGTACTTC. This gives the protein CASSLEGQSGYF.

This clone was observed a handful of times. The chain employs TRBV20-1 and TRBJ2-5, with no clear D. Germline V gene lookup returns CDR1 DFQATT and CDR2 SNEGSKA (reference sequence). The CDR3 length is 8 residues. V was trimmed by 5 bases and J by 8 bases, leaving 3 bases between them. The CDR3 protein is CSALTQYF. The CDR3 bases are TGCAGTGCTCTAACCCAGTACTTC.

In this sample, this clone is medium-sized (0.01 to 0.1%). The J gene is TRBJ2-7, the V gene TRBV7-8; 8 nucleotides align to TRBD2. CDR1 is SGHVS and CDR2 is FQNEAQ in the germline V gene. The V gene end was trimmed by 3 bases and the J gene end by 3 bases; junction bases not matched to a gene: 16. This CDR3 is 18 amino acids long. The CDR3 spells CASSFLAGRSLGNYEQYF. DNA for the CDR3: TGTGCCAGCAGCTTTTTAGCGGGACGAAGCCTAGGGAACTACGAGCAGTACTTC.

In its sample, this clone was seen a few times. The chain recombines TRBV5-4 with TRBJ2-5; either TRBD1 or TRBD2 may supply D (5 bases each). Trimming took off 0 bases at V and 12 bases at J, with 15 bases between the two ends. The CDR3 consists of 13 residues. Per germline, CDR1 SGHNT and CDR2 YYREEE (reference sequence). CDR3 region: CASSLVGTPGEYF. CDR3 bases: TGTGCCAGCAGCTTGGTGGGGACCCCCGGGGAGTACTTC.

In the case of this clone: A read error is likely here: a far larger clone is one base away. The rearrangement links TRBV6-5 to TRBJ1-2, with D hard to call. This CDR3 is built from 12 residues. Germline V lookup: CDR1 MNHEY, CDR2 SVGAGI. V dropped 5 bases and J dropped 7 bases, with 11 bases sitting between them. The CDR3 nucleotides are TGTGCCAGCAGTGCCAGGATGGGTGGCTACACCTTC. This encodes CASSARMGGYTF.

This clone was counted many times. Other DNA sequences in this sample translate to the same CDR3. The chain couples TRBV4-3 to TRBJ1-2; no firm D call. Trimming cost V 3 bases and J 6 bases, with 11 bases left between them. CDR3 length: 13 amino acids. CDR1 LGHNA and CDR2 YSLEER come from the germline V gene. The CDR3 is CASSHQGRNGYTF. CDR3 DNA sequence: TGCGCCAGCAGCCACCAAGGAAGAAATGGCTACACCTTC.

This clone was seen a few times. V is TRBV28 and J is TRBJ1-5; D is unclear. Trimming pared 7 bases from V and 0 bases from J, leaving 10 bases between. From germline, CDR1 is MDHEN and CDR2 SYDVKM. The CDR3 contains 14 residues. DNA of the CDR3: TGTGCCAGCAATTCCGCATATAGCAATCAGCCCCAGCATTTT. Its protein product is CASNSAYSNQPQHF.

V and J are TRBV30 and TRBJ1-1; TRBD1 aligns across 8 bases. Germline CDR1 is GTSNPN and CDR2 is SVGIG (reference sequence). The CDR3 contains 14 residues. Trimming cost V 1 base and J 3 bases; bases outside gene matches: 4. In nucleotides, the CDR3 is TGTGCCTGGAGTGCAGGGGGCCCGCACACTGAAGCTTTCTTT. Protein: CAWSAGGPHTEAFF.

This clone has only one observation. The genes are TRBV29-1 and TRBJ2-7; a possible D gene is TRBD2 (5 bases). Germline lookup yields CDR1 SQVTM and CDR2 ANQGSEA. CDR3 length: 15 amino acids. V was cut by 7 bases and J by 4 bases, with 23 bases left in between. The CDR3 sequence: CSAGVRVRGKYEQYF. The CDR3 DNA reads as TGCAGCGCCGGCGTGCGCGTTCGGGGAAAATACGAGCAGTACTTC.

The rearrangement uses TRBV7-9 and TRBJ2-7; 7 bases match TRBD2. The CDR3 spans 15 residues. The germline CDR1 and CDR2 sequences are SEHNR and FQNEAQ (reference sequence). J gave up 3 bases and V 2 bases, and 7 bases lay outside the gene matches. CDR3 sequence (DNA): TGTGCCAGCAGCTTACCGTTTGGGGACTACTACGAGCAGTACTTC. It specifies CASSLPFGDYYEQYF.

This clone was detected ten times or more. The V gene is TRBV27, the J gene TRBJ1-1, with 10 bases fitting TRBD1. CDR1 MNHEY and CDR2 SMNVEV come from the germline V gene (reference sequence). The V segment lost 10 bases and the J segment 3 bases; nucleotides outside the gene matches: 11. The CDR3 is 15 residues long. CDR3 residues: CANPWDRGTYTEAFF. In nucleotides, the CDR3 is TGTGCCAACCCTTGGGACAGGGGAACGTACACTGAAGCTTTCTTT.

The chain employs TRBV7-8 and TRBJ2-2; perhaps TRBD2 as D (6 bases). Germline CDR1 and CDR2: SGHVS and FQNEAQ. This CDR3 is 15 amino acids long. Trimming took 3 bases from V and 3 from J, leaving 11 bases between them. The DNA for the CDR3 is TGTGCCAGCAGCTTGGTTATAGCGGACACCGGGGAGCTGTTTTTT. Amino acid sequence: CASSLVIADTGELFF.